The rows below give T cell receptor beta chains drawn from one sample of a study of technical replicates of blood from a handful of donors. Here immunoSEQ multiplex PCR was the method, and the copy in TCRdb shows in-frame clones only, minus some. The data hold about 75,000 clones, with 91% observed a single time. Sample: T cells isolated from PBMCs. The receptors come from a human donor in good health. Some clones in this sample may be carry-over from other donors' samples. CDR3s include the opening cysteine and the closing phenylalanine or tryptophan. The D gene is left open where the match is weak. The size of a clone is reported for some rows only, either as once, few or many, or as a class for expanded clones.

DNA	CDR3	size	D	J	V
TGTGCCAGCAGTTCCGGGACAGGGTACGACGCGGACACCTTC	CASSSGTGYDADTF	.	TRBD1	TRBJ1-2	TRBV6-6
TGTGCCAGCAGTGAACTAGCGGGGGGGTTAAATGAGCAGTTCTTC	CASSELAGGLNEQFF	once	TRBD2	TRBJ2-1	TRBV2
TGTGCCAGCAGCCCGCAGGGGTACGAAAACACCATATATTTT	CASSPQGYENTIYF	.	.	TRBJ1-3	TRBV5-6
TGTGCCAGCAGCCTAGCACAGGGTTCCGAGCAGTACTTC	CASSLAQGSEQYF	.	.	TRBJ2-7	TRBV7-6
TGTGCCTGCCTACCTGACAGTTCCTCCTACGAGCAGTACTTC	CACLPDSSSYEQYF	.	.	TRBJ2-7	TRBV30
TGTGCCACCAGCAGGGGCCCGAAGAAAACAGGAGCAAATCAGCCCCAGCATTTT	CATSRGPKKTGANQPQHF	.	.	TRBJ1-5	TRBV15
TGTGCCAGCAACCCTAGCGGGAGATCCTTCACAGATACGCAGTATTTT	CASNPSGRSFTDTQYF	.	TRBD2	TRBJ2-3	TRBV7-6
TGCGCCAGCAGCTTGCAGCAGGCGGGAGGCGAGCAGTTCTTC	CASSLQQAGGEQFF	.	TRBD2	TRBJ2-1	TRBV5-1
TGCGCCAGCAGCAAGGGACGGGGATTAGCGGAGTCCTACGAGCAGTACTTC	CASSKGRGLAESYEQYF	once	.	TRBJ2-7	TRBV4-1
TGTGCCAGCAGCTTAATTGACATGAACACTGAAGCTTTCTTT	CASSLIDMNTEAFF	.	.	TRBJ1-1	TRBV5-4
TGTGCCAGCAGCATAAGGACTATAATTACCGGGGAGCTGTTTTTT	CASSIRTIITGELFF	.	.	TRBJ2-2	TRBV5-4
TGCAGCGTACGGGAGGGCCTAACCGGGGAGCTGTTTTTT	CSVREGLTGELFF	.	TRBD2	TRBJ2-2	TRBV29-1
TGTGCCAGCAGCCTAGCCGGGACAGGGCTTTGGGGTGAAGCTTTCTTT	CASSLAGTGLWGEAFF	.	TRBD1	TRBJ1-1	TRBV2
TGCGCCAGCACTAAGACTAGCGGTACCTACAATGAGCAGTTCTTC	CASTKTSGTYNEQFF	.	TRBD2	TRBJ2-1	TRBV5-1
TGTGCCAGCAGCTGGGCGGGAGCGAACACCGGGGAGCTGTTTTTT	CASSWAGANTGELFF	.	TRBD2	TRBJ2-2	TRBV7-6
TGTGCCAGCAATACGGTGGGCAAGAGCTCCTACAATGAGCAGTTCTTC	CASNTVGKSSYNEQFF	.	.	TRBJ2-1	TRBV5-6
TGCGCCAGCAGCGTGTCACAGGGGGCAGGCACCGGGGAGCTGTTTTTT	CASSVSQGAGTGELFF	.	TRBD1	TRBJ2-2	TRBV5-1
TGTGCCAGCAGCTCCGGACAGGCCCTCTACAATGAGCAGTTCTTC	CASSSGQALYNEQFF	.	TRBD1	TRBJ2-1	TRBV5-4
TGCGCCAGCAGCCAGGGACTAGCGGGAGGAGGGACCGGGGAGCTGTTTTTT	CASSQGLAGGGTGELFF	.	TRBD2	TRBJ2-2	TRBV4-3
TGTGCCACCAGCAGAGACGCGGGAGGGACCTACAATGAGCAGTTCTTC	CATSRDAGGTYNEQFF	once	TRBD2	TRBJ2-1	TRBV15
TGTGCCTGGACCAGGGAGGTCTCCTATAATTCACCCCTCCACTTT	CAWTREVSYNSPLHF	.	.	TRBJ1-6	TRBV30
TGTGCCAGCAGCTTGCCCCCGCTAGCGGGAGTGAAGAATGAGCAGTTCTTC	CASSLPPLAGVKNEQFF	.	TRBD2	TRBJ2-1	TRBV5-4
TGCGCCAGCAGGTCGGGCTCTGGAAACACCATATATTTT	CASRSGSGNTIYF	.	.	TRBJ1-3	TRBV10-1
TGTGCCAGCAGGAAAGACAGAGCCATAAACACTGAAGCTTTCTTT	CASRKDRAINTEAFF	.	.	TRBJ1-1	TRBV28